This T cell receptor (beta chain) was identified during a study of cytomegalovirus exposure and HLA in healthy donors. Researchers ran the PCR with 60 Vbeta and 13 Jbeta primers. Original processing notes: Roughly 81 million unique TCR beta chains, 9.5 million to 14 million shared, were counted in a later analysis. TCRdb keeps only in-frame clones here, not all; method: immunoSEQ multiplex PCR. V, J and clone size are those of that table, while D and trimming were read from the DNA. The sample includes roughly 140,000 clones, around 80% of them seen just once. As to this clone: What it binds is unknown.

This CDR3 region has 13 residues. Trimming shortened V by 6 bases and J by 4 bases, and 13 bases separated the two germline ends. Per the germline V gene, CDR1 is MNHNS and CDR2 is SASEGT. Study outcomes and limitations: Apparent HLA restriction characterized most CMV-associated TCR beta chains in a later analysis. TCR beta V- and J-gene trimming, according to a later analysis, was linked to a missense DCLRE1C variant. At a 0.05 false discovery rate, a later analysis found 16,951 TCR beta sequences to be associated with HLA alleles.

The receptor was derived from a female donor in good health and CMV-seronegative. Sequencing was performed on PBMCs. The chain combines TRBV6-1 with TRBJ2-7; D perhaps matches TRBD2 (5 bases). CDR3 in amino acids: CASRVPAGYEQYF. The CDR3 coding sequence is TGTGCCAGCAGGGTCCCTGCGGGTTACGAGCAGTACTTC.